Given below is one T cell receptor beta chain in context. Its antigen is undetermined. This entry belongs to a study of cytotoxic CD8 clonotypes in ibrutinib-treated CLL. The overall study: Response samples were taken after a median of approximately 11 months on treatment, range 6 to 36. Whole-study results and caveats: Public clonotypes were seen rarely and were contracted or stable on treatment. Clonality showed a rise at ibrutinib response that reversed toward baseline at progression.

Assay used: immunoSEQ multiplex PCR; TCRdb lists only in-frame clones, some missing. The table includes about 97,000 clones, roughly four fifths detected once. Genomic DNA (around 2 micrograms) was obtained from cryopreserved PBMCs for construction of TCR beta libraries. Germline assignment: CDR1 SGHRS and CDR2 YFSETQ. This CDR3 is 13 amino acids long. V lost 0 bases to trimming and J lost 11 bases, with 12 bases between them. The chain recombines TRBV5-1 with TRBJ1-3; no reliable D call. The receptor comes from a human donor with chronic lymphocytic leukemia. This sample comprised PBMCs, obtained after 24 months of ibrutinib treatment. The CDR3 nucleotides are TGCGCCAGCAGCTTGGGGCAGTCAGATCCCATATATTTT. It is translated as CASSLGQSDPIYF.